This T cell receptor (beta chain) emerged from a study of T cell repertoires in ileal Crohn's disease. Study in general: Each sample's TCRB immunosequencing used 500 to 550 nanograms of biopsy DNA.

The CDR3 sequence is 15 residues long. Germline V gives CDR1 MGHRA, CDR2 YSYEKL. Trimming took off 5 bases at V and 4 bases at J, with 17 bases between the two ends. Regarding time point: proximal margin of the surgical specimen (macroscopically non-inflamed). Measured with immunoSEQ multiplex PCR; TCRdb has only the in-frame clones, and not every one. The table lists approximately 210 clones, roughly 96% of them singletons, with about 7.2% in the top ten. The sample taken for sequencing was ileal tissue. This chain connects TRBV4-1 to TRBJ1-2; D unclear. The sequence came from an adult with Crohn's disease. The CDR3 reads CASSTKNRKTYGYTF. The CDR3 bases are TGCGCCAGCAGCACAAAGAACCGAAAGACCTATGGCTACACCTTC.